This T cell receptor beta chain was recorded in a study of neurological immune-mediated disorders. This clonotype was recorded many times. The CDR3 is 15 amino acids. Losses at the gene ends were 0 bases for V and 6 bases for J; bases not matched to a gene: 5. Per the germline V gene, CDR1 is SGHRS and CDR2 is YFSETQ. In every sequencing run, more than 200 million TCR-beta sequences were generated from 15-18 subjects. TCRdb reanalysed the 5' RACE reads using MiXCR and keeps one entry per CDR3 protein. The sample gives 27,000 or so distinct CDR3 sequences, over 12% of which show up once; 25% to 35% is in the top ten.

This chain joins TRBV5-1 and TRBJ1-2; 10 nucleotides agree with TRBD1. Specimen: PBMCs. The sequence was collected from a man between 65 and 85 years old in good health. The DNA of the CDR3 is TGCGCCAGCAGCTTGGTCGGGACAGGGGATCATGGCTACACCTTC. Encoded protein: CASSLVGTGDHGYTF.